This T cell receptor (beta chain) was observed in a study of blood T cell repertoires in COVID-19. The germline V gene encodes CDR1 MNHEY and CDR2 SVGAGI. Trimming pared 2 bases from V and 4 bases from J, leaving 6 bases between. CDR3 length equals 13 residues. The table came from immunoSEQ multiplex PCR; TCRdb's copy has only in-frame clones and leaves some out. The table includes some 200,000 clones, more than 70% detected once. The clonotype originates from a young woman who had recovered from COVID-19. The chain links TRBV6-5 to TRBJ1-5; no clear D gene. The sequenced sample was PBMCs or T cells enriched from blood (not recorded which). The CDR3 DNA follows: TGTGCCAGCAGTTACGACACTAATCAGCCCCAGCATTTT. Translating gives CASSYDTNQPQHF.